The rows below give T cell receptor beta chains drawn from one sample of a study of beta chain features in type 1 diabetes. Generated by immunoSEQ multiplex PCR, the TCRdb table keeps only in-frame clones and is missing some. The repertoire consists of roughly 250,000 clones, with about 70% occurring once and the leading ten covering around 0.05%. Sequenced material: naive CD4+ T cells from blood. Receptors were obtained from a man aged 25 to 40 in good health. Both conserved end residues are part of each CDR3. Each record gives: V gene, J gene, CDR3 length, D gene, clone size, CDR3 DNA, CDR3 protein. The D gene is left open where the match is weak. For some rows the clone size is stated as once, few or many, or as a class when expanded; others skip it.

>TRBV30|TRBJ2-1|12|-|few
TGTGCCTGGAGTCCGCGGGGCACTGAGCAGTTCTTC
CAWSPRGTEQFF
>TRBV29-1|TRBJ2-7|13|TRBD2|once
TGCAGCGCAGGCGGGAGGCTGACCTACGAGCAGTACTTC
CSAGGRLTYEQYF
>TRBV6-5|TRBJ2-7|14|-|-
TGTGCCAGCAGTTACCGACAGGGGAGGGGTGAGCAGTACTTC
CASSYRQGRGEQYF
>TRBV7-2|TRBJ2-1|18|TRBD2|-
TGTGCCAGCAGCTCCACTAGCGGGAGTGCAAGCTCCTACAATGAGCAGTTCTTC
CASSSTSGSASSYNEQFF
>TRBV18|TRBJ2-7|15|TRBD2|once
TGTGCCAGCTCACCATGGACTAGCGGGAGCTGGGAGCAGTACTTC
CASSPWTSGSWEQYF
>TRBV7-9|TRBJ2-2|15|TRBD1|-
TGTGCCAGCAGCTTTACCGACAGGGGCACCGGGGAGCTGTTTTTT
CASSFTDRGTGELFF
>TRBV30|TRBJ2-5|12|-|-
TGTGCCTGGAGTGGCGGGCCGGAGACCCAGTACTTC
CAWSGGPETQYF
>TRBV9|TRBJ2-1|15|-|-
TGTGCCAGCAGCGTAGGGGCAGGAGTCTACAATGAGCAGTTCTTC
CASSVGAGVYNEQFF
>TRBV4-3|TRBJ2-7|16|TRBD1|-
TGCGCCAGCAGCCAAGATCTCGCAGGGGGCATATACGAGCAGTACTTC
CASSQDLAGGIYEQYF
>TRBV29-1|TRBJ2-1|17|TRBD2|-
TGCAGCGTTGAAGCGTCGGGGCTAGCGGGAGCCTACAATGAGCAGTTCTTC
CSVEASGLAGAYNEQFF
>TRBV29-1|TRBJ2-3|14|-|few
TGCAGCGTTGGTAGCAAACTCGTGGGAGATACGCAGTATTTT
CSVGSKLVGDTQYF
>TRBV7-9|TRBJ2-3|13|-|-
TGTGCCAGCAGCTTAAGCAGCACAGATACGCAGTATTTT
CASSLSSTDTQYF
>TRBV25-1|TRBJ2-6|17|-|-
-
CASSPLVSVPGANVLTF
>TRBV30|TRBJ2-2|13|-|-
TGTGCCTGGAGTCGGGAAAACACCGGGGAGCTGTTTTTT
CAWSRENTGELFF
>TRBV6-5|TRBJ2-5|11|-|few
TGTGCCAGCAGCCCCGGGGGGACCCAGTACTTC
CASSPGGTQYF
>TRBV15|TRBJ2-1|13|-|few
TGTGCCACCGGCGGAGCGGACTACAATGAGCAGTTCTTC
CATGGADYNEQFF
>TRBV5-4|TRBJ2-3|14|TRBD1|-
TGTGCCAGCAGCTTGGGGACAGGGGGAGATACGCAGTATTTT
CASSLGTGGDTQYF
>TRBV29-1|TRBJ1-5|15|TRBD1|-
TGCAGCGTCCAGGGACAGGGAGGGGCAAATCAGCCCCAGCATTTT
CSVQGQGGANQPQHF
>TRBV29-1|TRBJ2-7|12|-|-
TGCAGCGTTGGCCAGGCGGCCTACGAGCAGTACTTC
CSVGQAAYEQYF
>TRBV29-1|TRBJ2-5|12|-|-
TGCAGCGTTGTACACATGCAAGAGACCCAGTACTTC
CSVVHMQETQYF
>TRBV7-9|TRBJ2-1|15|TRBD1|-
TGTGCCAGCAGCCGAGACAGGGGGAACTACAATGAGCAGTTCTTC
CASSRDRGNYNEQFF
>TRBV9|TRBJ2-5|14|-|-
TGTGCCAGCAGCGCTGGAGGGCGGGAAGAGACCCAGTACTTC
CASSAGGREETQYF
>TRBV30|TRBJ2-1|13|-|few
TGTGCCTGGAGTGTCGACGGTTACAATGAGCAGTTCTTC
CAWSVDGYNEQFF
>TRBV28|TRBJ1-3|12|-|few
TGTGCCAGCAGGCCAGGGCGGTTGACCATATATTTT
CASRPGRLTIYF
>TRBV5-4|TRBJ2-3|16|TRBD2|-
TGTGCCAGCAGCTCCTCCCCTAGCGGATTCACAGATACGCAGTATTTT
CASSSSPSGFTDTQYF
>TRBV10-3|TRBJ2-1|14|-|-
TGTGCCATCAGTGAGGGAGGGAGTGGCAATGAGCAGTTCTTC
CAISEGGSGNEQFF
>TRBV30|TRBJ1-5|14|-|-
TGTGCCTGGAGTGGACCAGCTAGCAATCAGCCCCAGCATTTT
CAWSGPASNQPQHF
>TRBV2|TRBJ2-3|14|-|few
TGTGCCAGCAGTGATCGATCCCGCACAGATACGCAGTATTTT
CASSDRSRTDTQYF
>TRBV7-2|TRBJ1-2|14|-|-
TGTGCCAGCAGCCCCAGGGATCCGATCTATGGCTACACCTTC
CASSPRDPIYGYTF
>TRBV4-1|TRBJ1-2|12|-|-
TGCGCCAGCAGCCAAGCTAACTATGGCTACACCTTC
CASSQANYGYTF
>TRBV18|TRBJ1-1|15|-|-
TGTGCCAGCTCACCAGTGACAGTGATGAACACTGAAGCTTTCTTT
CASSPVTVMNTEAFF
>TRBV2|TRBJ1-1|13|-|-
TGTGCCAGCACCGGGACGCACAACACTGAAGCTTTCTTT
CASTGTHNTEAFF
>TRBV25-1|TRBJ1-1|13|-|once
TGTGCCAGCAATAAACAGGGGAACACTGAAGCTTTCTTT
CASNKQGNTEAFF
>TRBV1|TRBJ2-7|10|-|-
TGCACCAACCCGGACCTACACGAAAACTTC
CTNPDLHENF
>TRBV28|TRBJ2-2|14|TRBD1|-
TGTGCCAGCAGCGGACAGGACCGCACCGGGGAGCTGTTTTTT
CASSGQDRTGELFF
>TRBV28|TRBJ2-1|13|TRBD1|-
TGTGCCACCGATCTGAACAGGGGGCATGAGCAGTTCTTC
CATDLNRGHEQFF
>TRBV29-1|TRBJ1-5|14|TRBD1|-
TGCAGCGTCCGCGGGCAGGGGGCGGAACAGCCCCAGCATTTT
CSVRGQGAEQPQHF
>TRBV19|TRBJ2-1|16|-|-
TGTGCCAGTAGTATAACCCTGGGACTTTCCTACAATGAGCAGTTCTTC
CASSITLGLSYNEQFF
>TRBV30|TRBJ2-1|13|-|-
TGTGCCTGGAGTGCAGATCGTGACAGAGAGCAGTTCTTC
CAWSADRDREQFF
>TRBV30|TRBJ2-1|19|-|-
TGTGCCTGGAGTGTAGGCAGGGGGCGATCTGGCGGGAGGGCCAATGAGCAGTTCTTC
CAWSVGRGRSGGRANEQFF
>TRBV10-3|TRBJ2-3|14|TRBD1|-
TGTGCCATCAGTGGGACAGGGCTAACAGATACGCAGTATTTT
CAISGTGLTDTQYF
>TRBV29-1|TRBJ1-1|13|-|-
TGCAGCGTTGAAGAGGTGGGGGACACTGAAGCTTTCTTT
CSVEEVGDTEAFF
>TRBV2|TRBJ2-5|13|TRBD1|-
TGTGCCAGCAGTACAACAGGGGTAGAGACCCAGTACTTC
CASSTTGVETQYF
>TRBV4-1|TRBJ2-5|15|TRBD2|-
TGCGCCAGCACCAAAACCGGGACTAGGAGCGAGACCCAGTACTTC
CASTKTGTRSETQYF
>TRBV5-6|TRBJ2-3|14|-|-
TGTGCCAGCGGACGGGACCGAGTCACAGATACGCAGTATTTT
CASGRDRVTDTQYF
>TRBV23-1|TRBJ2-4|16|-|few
TGCGCCAGCAGTCAGTGGGGGAGGATAGACAAAAACATTCAGTACTTC
CASSQWGRIDKNIQYF
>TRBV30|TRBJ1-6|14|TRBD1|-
TGTGCCTGGAGTCTGACAGGGTCGGGATCACCCCTCCACTTT
CAWSLTGSGSPLHF
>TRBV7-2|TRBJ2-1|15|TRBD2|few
TGTGCCAGCAGCTTAGGTCCCCAGCGGGGGAATGAGCAGTTCTTC
CASSLGPQRGNEQFF
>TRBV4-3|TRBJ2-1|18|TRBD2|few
TGCGCCAGCAGCCAAGAGGGAGGGTATTCGAGTTGGTACAATGAGCAGTTCTTC
CASSQEGGYSSWYNEQFF
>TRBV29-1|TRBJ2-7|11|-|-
TGCAGCGTAACAGGGTCCTACGAGCAGTACTTC
CSVTGSYEQYF
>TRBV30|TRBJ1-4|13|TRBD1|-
TGTGCCTGGAGTGGAGGGGGCAGCGAAAAACTGTTTTTT
CAWSGGGSEKLFF
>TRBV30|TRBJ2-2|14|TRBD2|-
TGTGCCTGGGGTAGCGGGGAAAACACCGGGGAGCTGTTTTTT
CAWGSGENTGELFF
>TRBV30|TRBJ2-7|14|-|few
TGTGCCTGGAGCACGGGACAAGGCTTAGGCGAGCAGTACTTC
CAWSTGQGLGEQYF
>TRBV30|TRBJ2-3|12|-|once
TGTGCCGGAGGGGAGAGCACAGATACGCAGTATTTT
CAGGESTDTQYF